One T cell receptor (beta chain) is described in this entry. Its target is not known. Trimming at V came to 2 bases and at J to 8 bases, leaving 11 bases not matched to a gene. Germline CDR1 reads KGHSH; CDR2 reads LQKENI. The CDR3 runs to 15 residues. This entry comes from a study of cytomegalovirus exposure and HLA in healthy donors. Study-wide results and limits: Trimming of TCR beta V- and J-genes showed a link, identified in a later analysis, to a missense DCLRE1C variant. Association of 16,951 TCR beta sequences with HLA alleles was found at 0.05 false discovery rate in a later analysis.

PCR amplification relied on 60 Vbeta primers (plus 13 Jbeta primers). The table came from immunoSEQ multiplex PCR; TCRdb's copy has only in-frame clones and leaves some out. The repertoire consists of 90,000 to 100,000 clones, with less than 85% occurring once and the leading ten covering around a fifth. The clonotype comes from a woman aged 55 to 70 in good health and CMV-seropositive. This rearrangement joins TRBV18 to TRBJ1-2; 7 bases match TRBD1. Sequenced: PBMCs. In DNA form, the CDR3 reads TGTGCCAGCTCACCATTCGGCGCAGGGGGGCGAGGCTACACCTTC. Its translation: CASSPFGAGGRGYTF.